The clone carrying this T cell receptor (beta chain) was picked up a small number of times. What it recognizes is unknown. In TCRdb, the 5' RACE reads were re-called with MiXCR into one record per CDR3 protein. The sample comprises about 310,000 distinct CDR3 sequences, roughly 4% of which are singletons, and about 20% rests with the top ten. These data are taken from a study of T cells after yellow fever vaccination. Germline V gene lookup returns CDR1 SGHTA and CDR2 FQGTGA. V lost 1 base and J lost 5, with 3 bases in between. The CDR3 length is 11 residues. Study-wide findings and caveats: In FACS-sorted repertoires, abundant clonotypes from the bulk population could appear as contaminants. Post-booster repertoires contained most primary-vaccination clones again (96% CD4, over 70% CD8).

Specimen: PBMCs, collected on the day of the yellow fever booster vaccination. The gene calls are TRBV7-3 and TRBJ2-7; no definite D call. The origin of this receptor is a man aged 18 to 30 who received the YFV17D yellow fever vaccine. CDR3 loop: CASSLMNEQYV. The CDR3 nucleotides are TGTGCCAGCAGCTTAATGAACGAGCAGTACGTC.